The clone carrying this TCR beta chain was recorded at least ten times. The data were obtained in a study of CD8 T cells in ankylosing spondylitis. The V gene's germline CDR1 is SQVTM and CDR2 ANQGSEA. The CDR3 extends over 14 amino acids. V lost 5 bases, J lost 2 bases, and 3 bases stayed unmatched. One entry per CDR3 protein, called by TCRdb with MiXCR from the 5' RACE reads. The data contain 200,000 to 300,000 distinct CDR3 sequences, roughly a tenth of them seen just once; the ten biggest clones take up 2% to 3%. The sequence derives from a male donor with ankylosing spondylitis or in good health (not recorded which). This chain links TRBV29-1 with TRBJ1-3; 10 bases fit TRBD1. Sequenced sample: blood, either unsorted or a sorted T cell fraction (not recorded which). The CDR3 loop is CSVTGQGAGNTIYF. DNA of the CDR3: TGCAGCGTTACCGGACAGGGGGCTGGAAACACCATATATTTT.